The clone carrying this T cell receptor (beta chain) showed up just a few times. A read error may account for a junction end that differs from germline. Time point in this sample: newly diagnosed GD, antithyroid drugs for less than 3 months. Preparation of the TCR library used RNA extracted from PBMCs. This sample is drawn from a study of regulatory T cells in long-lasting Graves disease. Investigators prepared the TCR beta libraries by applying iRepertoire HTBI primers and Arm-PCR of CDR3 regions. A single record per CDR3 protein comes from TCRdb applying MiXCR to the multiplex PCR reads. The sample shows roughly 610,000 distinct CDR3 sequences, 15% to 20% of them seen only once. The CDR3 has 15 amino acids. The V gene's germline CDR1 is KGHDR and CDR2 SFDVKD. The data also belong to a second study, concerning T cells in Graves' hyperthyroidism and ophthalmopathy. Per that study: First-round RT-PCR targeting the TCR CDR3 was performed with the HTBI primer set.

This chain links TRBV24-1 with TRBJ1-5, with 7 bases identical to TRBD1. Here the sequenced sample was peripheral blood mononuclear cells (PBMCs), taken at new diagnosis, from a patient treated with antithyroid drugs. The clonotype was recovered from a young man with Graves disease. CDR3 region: CASSYSRTGGQPQHF. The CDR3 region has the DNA TGTGCCAGCAGTTACTCTAGGACAGGTGGACAGCCCCAGCATTTT.